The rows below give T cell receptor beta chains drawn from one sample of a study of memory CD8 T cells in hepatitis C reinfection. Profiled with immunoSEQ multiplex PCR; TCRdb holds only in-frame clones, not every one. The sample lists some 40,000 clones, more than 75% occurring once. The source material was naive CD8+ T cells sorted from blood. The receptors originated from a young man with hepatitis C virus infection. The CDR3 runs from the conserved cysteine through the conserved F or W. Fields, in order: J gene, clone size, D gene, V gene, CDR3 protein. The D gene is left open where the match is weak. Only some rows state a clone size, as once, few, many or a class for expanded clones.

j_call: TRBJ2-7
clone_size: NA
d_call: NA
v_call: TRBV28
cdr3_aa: CASSRAPRMASAYEQYF

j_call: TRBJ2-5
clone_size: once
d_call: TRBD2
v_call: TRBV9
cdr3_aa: CASSGTSAQETQYF

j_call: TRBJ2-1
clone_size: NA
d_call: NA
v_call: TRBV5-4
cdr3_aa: CASSLSGSEQFF

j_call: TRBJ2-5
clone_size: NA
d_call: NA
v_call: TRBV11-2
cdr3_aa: CASSLGLEDQETQYF

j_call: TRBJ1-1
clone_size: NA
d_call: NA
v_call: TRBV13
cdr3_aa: CASSLRDLNTEAFF

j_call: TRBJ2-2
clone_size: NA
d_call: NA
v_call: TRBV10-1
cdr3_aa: CASSESGTLANTGELFF

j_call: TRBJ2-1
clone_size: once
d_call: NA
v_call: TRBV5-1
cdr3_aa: CASSPAENEQFF

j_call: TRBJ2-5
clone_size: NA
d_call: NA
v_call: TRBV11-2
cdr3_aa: CASSAAGAPGSSYQETQYF

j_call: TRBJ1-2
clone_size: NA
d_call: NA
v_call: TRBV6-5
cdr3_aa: CATKQEASEEYGYTF

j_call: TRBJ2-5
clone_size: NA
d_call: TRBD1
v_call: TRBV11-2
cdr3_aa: CASSLQGEQYF

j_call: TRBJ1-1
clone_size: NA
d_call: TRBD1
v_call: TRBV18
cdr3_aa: CASSTGQGAYTEAFF

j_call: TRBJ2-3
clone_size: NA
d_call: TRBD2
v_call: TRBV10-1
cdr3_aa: CASSESIWSGGAGDTQYF

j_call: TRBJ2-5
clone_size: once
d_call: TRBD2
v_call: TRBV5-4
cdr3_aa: CASSQGLAWRETQYF

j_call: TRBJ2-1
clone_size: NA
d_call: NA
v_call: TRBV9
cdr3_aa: CASSPPGGPTNEQFF

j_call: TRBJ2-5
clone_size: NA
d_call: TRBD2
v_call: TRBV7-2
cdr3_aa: CASSSPPWGSGGAETQYF

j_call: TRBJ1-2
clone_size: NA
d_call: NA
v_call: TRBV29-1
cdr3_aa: CSVEGGQDYGYTF

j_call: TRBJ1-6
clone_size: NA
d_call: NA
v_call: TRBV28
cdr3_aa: CASSLRGFNSPLHF

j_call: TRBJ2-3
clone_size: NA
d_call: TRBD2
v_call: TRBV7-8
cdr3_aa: CASSSSGLAGEEGADTQYF

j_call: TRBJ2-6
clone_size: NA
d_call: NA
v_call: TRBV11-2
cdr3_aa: CASSLDIFEGSSGANVLTF

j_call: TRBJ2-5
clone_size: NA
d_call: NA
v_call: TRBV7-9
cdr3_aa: CASSLIAEETQYF

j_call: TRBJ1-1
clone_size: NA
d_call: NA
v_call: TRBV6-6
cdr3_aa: CASSFPGLGKAFF

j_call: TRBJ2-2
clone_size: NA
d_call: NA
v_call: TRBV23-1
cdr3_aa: CASSQPGSGGTGELFF

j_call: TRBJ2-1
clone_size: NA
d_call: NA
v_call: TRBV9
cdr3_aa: CASSVVGEQGEQFF

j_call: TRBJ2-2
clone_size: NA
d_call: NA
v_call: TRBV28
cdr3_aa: CASSLEGGELFF

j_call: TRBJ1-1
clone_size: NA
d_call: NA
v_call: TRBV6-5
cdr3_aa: CASSYSSGLGNTEAFF

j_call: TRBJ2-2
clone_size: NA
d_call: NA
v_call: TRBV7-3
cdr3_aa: CASGEYTGELFF

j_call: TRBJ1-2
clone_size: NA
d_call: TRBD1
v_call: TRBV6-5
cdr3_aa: CASSETGSYGYTF

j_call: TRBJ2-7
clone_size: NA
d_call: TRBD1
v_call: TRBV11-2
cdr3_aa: CASSWDSNYEQYF

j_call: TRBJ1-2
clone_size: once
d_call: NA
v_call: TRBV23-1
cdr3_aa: CASSRLDRSPRGYGYTF

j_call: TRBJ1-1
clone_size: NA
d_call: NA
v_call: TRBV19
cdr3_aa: CASSLQGTEAFF

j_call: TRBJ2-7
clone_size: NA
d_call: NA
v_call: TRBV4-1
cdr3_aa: CASSQGTGPYEQYF

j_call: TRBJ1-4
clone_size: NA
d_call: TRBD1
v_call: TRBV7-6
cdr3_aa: CASSPQGANNEKLFF

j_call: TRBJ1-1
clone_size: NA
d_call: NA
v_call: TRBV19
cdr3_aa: CASMVSLNTEAFF

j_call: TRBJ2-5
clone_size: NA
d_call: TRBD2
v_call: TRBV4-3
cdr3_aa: CASSQDFSAGGYQETQYF

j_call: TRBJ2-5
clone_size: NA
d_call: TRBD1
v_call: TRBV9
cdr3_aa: CASSASGGPREQYF

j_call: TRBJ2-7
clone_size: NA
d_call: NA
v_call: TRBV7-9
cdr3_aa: CASSLVIGQLIYEQYF

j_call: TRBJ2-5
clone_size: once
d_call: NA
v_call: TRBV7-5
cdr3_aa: CARSLGGTGVEETQYF

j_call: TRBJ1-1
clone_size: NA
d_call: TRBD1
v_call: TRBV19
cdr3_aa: CASSKTGGYTEAFF

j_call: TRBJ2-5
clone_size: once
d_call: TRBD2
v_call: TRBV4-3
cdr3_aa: CASSRGLAGAHQETQYF

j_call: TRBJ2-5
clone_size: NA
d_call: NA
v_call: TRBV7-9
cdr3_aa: CASSHRIQEETQYF

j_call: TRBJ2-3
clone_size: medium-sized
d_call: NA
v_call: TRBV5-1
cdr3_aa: CASSSHGWSLLEGSTDTQYF